This T cell receptor (beta chain) was recorded in a study of T cells after yellow fever vaccination. The trim removed 6 bases at V and 4 bases at J, leaving 5 bases unmatched. CDR3 length: 15 residues. CDR1 and CDR2 (germline): MNHEY, SVGEGT. This clonotype has just a few counts. TCRdb recomputed calls from the 5' RACE reads with MiXCR, one row per CDR3 protein. The data contain 300,000 to 350,000 distinct CDR3 sequences, roughly 10% of them singletons. Specimen: CD4+ T cells sorted from PBMCs, collected 45 days after the yellow fever booster vaccination. V usage is TRBV6-2 or TRBV6-3 and J usage is TRBJ2-3; 12 nucleotides agree with TRBD2. The receptor's source is a young man who received the YFV17D yellow fever vaccine. CDR3 coding DNA: TGTGCCAGCAGATCCGGACTAGCGGGGCCAGATACGCAGTATTTT. Residues: CASRSGLAGPDTQYF.